The clone carrying this T cell receptor beta chain was counted a few times. Its antigen is unknown. Chemo-refractory metastatic non-small-cell lung cancer patients received focal radiation with ipilimumab CTLA-4 blockade. The CDR3 is 19 amino acids. V lost 3 bases, J lost 0 bases, and 12 bases stayed unmatched. In germline, CDR1 is SGHVS, CDR2 FNYEAQ. The data were produced by immunoSEQ multiplex PCR, yet TCRdb's version contains in-frame clones alone and is incomplete. This table holds 45,000 to 55,000 clones, under 85% found once. The sample originates from a study of radiotherapy plus CTLA-4 blockade in lung cancer. As for the study in general: Overall, 18% of patients showed an objective response, while 31% attained disease control. Study-level findings and limits: Blood saw expansion of tumor-derived TCR clones after radiotherapy plus ipilimumab. It was early blood T cell clone dynamics, with interferon-beta, that reportedly best predicted response.

The source was peripheral blood, collected from a patient treated with radiotherapy plus ipilimumab. The clonotype originates from a human donor with non-small cell lung cancer who had a partial response to radiotherapy plus ipilimumab. This chain uses TRBV7-6 with TRBJ2-3, with 10 bases that match TRBD2. The CDR3 nucleotides read TGTGCCAGCAGCTTGAAGCGGACGAGCGGGGGGGCTAGCACAGATACGCAGTATTTT. It encodes CASSLKRTSGGASTDTQYF.